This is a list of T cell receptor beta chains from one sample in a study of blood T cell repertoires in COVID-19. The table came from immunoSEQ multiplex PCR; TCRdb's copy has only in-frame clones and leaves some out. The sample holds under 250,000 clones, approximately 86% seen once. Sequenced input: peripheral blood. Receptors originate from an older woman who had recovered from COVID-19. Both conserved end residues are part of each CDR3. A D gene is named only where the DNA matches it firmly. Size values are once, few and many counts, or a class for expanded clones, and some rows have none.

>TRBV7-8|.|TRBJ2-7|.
TGTGCCAGCAGCTTAAACGGACAGACCTACGAGCAGTACTTC
CASSLNGQTYEQYF
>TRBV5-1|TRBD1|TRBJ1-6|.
TGCGCCAGCTCCCTCGGGACAGGCGGTTCACCCCTCCACTTT
CASSLGTGGSPLHF
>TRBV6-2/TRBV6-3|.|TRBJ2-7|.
TGTGCCAGCAGTTACAGAGGACAGACCTACGAGCAGTACTTC
CASSYRGQTYEQYF
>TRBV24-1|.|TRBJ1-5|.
TGTGCCACCAGTGGCGGAGGTTGGCCCCAGCATTTT
CATSGGGWPQHF
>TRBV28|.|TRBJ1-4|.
TGTGCCAGCAGCCTCGGGGTCGTCGGAAAACTGTTTTTT
CASSLGVVGKLFF
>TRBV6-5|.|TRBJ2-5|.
TGTGCCAGCAGTTACTCGATTGCGGTTAGAGAGACCCAGTACTTC
CASSYSIAVRETQYF
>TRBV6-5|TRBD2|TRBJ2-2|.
TGTGCCAGCAGTTACTCGATGCGGGGGACCGGGGAGCTGTTTTTT
CASSYSMRGTGELFF
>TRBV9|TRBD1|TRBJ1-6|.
TGTGCCAGCAGCGTAGAAGACAGGGCTCATTCACCCCTCCACTTT
CASSVEDRAHSPLHF
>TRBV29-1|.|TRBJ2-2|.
TGCAGCGCCCGAAGGGATGTGGAGGCCGGGGAGCTGTTTTTT
CSARRDVEAGELFF
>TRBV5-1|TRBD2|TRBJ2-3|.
TGCGCCAGCAGCCCGATGGGACTAGCGGGGGGAAGCGGGGTTCGAGGTACGCAGTATTTT
CASSPMGLAGGSGVRGTQYF
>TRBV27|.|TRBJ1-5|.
TGTGCCAGCAGAGGACAGAGCAATCAGCCCCAGCATTTT
CASRGQSNQPQHF
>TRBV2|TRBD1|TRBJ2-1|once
TGTGCCAGCAGTGCCATGGGACAGGGGGCGGGTGAGCAGTTCTTC
CASSAMGQGAGEQFF
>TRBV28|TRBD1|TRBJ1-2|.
TGTGCCAGCAGCCACAGGGGAAGCTCGTACTATGGCTACACCTTC
CASSHRGSSYYGYTF
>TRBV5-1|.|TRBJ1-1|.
TGCGCCAGCAGCCGGGAGGGGGGGCGCGCTGAAGCTTTCTTT
CASSREGGRAEAFF
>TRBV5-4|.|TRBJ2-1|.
TGTGCCAGCAGAAACACCGGGTCTCACAATGAGCAGTTCTTC
CASRNTGSHNEQFF
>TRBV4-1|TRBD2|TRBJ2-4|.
TGCGCCAGCAGTCCCTTACTAGCGGGCCTAGCCAAAAACATTCAGTACTTC
CASSPLLAGLAKNIQYF
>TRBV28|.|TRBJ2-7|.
TGTGCCAGCGGAGGCGGGGTTGAACTCTCCTACGAGCAGTACTTC
CASGGGVELSYEQYF
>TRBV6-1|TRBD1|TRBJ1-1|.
TGTGCCAGCAGTGAGCCGGGACAGGGACGCACTGAAGCTTTCTTT
CASSEPGQGRTEAFF
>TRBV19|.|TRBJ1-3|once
TGTGCCAGTATGAGAAGCTCTGGAAACACCATATATTTT
CASMRSSGNTIYF
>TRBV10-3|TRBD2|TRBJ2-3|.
TGTGCCATCAGGGCTCCGGGACTAGCGACCACAGATACGCAGTATTTT
CAIRAPGLATTDTQYF
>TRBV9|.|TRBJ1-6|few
TGTGCCAGCAGCGTAGAAGCGGGACATTATAATTCACCCCTCCACTTT
CASSVEAGHYNSPLHF
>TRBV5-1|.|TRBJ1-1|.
TGCGCCAGCAGCTACAAGGACAGTCACACTGAAGCTTTCTTT
CASSYKDSHTEAFF
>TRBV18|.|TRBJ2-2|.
TGTGCCAGCCGGGACATACCTCGGAACACCGGGGAGCTGTTTTTT
CASRDIPRNTGELFF
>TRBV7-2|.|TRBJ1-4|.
TGTGCCAGCAGCTTAGTTGGCAGTTATAATGAAAAACTGTTTTTT
CASSLVGSYNEKLFF
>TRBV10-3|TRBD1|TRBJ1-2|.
TGTGCCATCAGTGAGTCCAAGACAGGGGAAGGCTATGGCTACACCTTC
CAISESKTGEGYGYTF
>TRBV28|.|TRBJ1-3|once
TGTGCCAGCTTCCTAAACACCATATATTTT
CASFLNTIYF
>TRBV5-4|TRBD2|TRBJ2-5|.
TGTGCCACAACGCGGGGGGCGCAAGAGACCCAGTACTTC
CATTRGAQETQYF
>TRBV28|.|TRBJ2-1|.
TGTGCCAGCAGTTTAGGGCAGGGGCTCATCAATGAGCAGTTCTTC
CASSLGQGLINEQFF
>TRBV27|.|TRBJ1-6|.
TGTGCCAGCAGTTTTCTAGGTTCACCCCTCCACTTT
CASSFLGSPLHF
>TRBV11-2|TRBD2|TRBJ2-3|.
TGTGCCAGCAGCCCGACGGGACTAAGCACAGATACGCAGTATTTT
CASSPTGLSTDTQYF
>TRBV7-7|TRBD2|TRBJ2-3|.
TGTGCTAGCAGCCCCTCGGGGGGACCACACCCCACAGATACGCAGTATTTT
CASSPSGGPHPTDTQYF
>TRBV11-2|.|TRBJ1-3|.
TGTGCCAGCAGTTATACTAGAGACACCATATATTTT
CASSYTRDTIYF
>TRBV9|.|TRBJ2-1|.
TGTGCCAGCAGCTTTAGCTCCTACAATGAGCAGTTCTTC
CASSFSSYNEQFF
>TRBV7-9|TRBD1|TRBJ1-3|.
TGTGCCAGCAGCCCTTGGACAGGAGCGGGAAACACCATATATTTT
CASSPWTGAGNTIYF
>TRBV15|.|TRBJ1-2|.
TGTGCCACCAGCAGAGATACAGGGCCCAGGGGCTACACCTTC
CATSRDTGPRGYTF
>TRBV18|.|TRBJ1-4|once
TGTGCCAGCTCACCTCCGGGACTGACTAATGAAAAACTGTTTTTT
CASSPPGLTNEKLFF
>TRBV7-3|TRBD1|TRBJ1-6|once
TGTGCCAGCAGCTTAGGACAGGCGGCAAATTCACCCCTCCACTTT
CASSLGQAANSPLHF